One sample yielded the 17 T cell receptor beta chains listed below, sequenced in a study of T cell repertoires in cytomegalovirus infection. TCRdb processed the reads anew with MiXCR; each CDR3 protein has one entry. Among some 800,000 distinct CDR3 sequences, 30% to 35% were seen once, and the ten largest hold around 12%. These receptors' antigens are unknown. The sample was cultured CD8+ T cells from PBMCs, taken from culture after CMV antigen stimulation. The receptor set was obtained from a human donor in good health (CMV status not recorded). Some clones in this sample may be carry-over from other donors' samples.

Remarks on this clonotype: Being one base from a much bigger clone, this may be a read error. This chain connects TRBV19 to TRBJ1-1; D gene ambiguous. This CDR3 contains 13 residues. V dropped 6 bases and J dropped 3 bases, with 11 bases sitting between them. The germline V gene encodes CDR1 LNHDA and CDR2 SQIVND (reference sequence). CDR3 nucleotide sequence: TGTGCCAGTAGAATTGGGCCCTACACTGAAGCTTTCTTT. Translating gives CASRIGPYTEAFF.

This clonotype was seen only a few times. This sequence joins TRBV6-2 or TRBV6-3 and TRBJ1-1; no reliable D call. This CDR3 region has 12 residues. The ends were cut back, 2 bases at V and 8 bases at J, with 9 bases in the middle. Germline CDR1 MNHEY, CDR2 SVGEGT. DNA of the CDR3: TGTGCCAGCAGTTACCGTGGCCCCGAAGCTTTCTTT. Its protein product is CASSYRGPEAFF.

The table lists this clonotype with a few counts. The gene calls are TRBV20-1 and TRBJ1-2; possible D gene TRBD1, 5 bases. Germline V lookup: CDR1 DFQATT, CDR2 SNEGSKA (reference sequence). This CDR3 comprises 15 residues. V lost 5 bases and J 2 bases, leaving 18 bases between the germline ends. CDR3 nucleotides: TGCAGTGCTCTATCAGCTCAGGGTACGAACTATGGCTACACCTTC. Protein product: CSALSAQGTNYGYTF.

This clonotype has more than one count but fewer than ten. The V call is TRBV7-6, the J call TRBJ2-1, with D unresolved. The V end was cut by 1 base, the J end by 6 bases, with 7 bases between. This CDR3 region has 13 residues. Germline V CDR1 and CDR2: SGHVS, FNYEAQ. CDR3 nucleotides: TGTGCCAGCAGCTTAGGCAGACTCAATGAGCAGTTCTTC. This gives the protein CASSLGRLNEQFF.

This clonotype was seen more than once but under ten times. CDR3 DNA sequence: TGCGCCAGCAGCCAAGAAGTTAAGCCAACTAATGAAAAACTGTTTTTT. Translating gives CASSQEVKPTNEKLFF. The chain couples TRBV4-1 to TRBJ1-4; the D is unclear. The germline CDR1 and CDR2 sequences are MGHRA and YSYEKL. The V and J ends lost 0 bases and 0 bases respectively, with 8 bases between them. The CDR3 totals 16 residues.

The V gene is TRBV27, the J gene TRBJ1-4; D not resolved. Germline values: CDR1 MNHEY, CDR2 SMNVEV (reference sequence). V was pared by 4 bases and J by 4 bases, with 10 bases between. The length of the CDR3 is 14 residues. The CDR3: CASSYLASNEKLFF. The CDR3 coding sequence is TGTGCCAGCAGTTATCTCGCGAGTAATGAAAAACTGTTTTTT. The complete variable domain, with remaining parts taken from reference TRBV27 and TRBJ1-4, reads EAQVTQNPRYLITVTGKKLTVTCSQNMNHEYMSWYRQDPGLGLRQIYYSMNVEVTDKGDVPEGYKVSRKEKRNFPLILESPSPNQTSLYFCASSYLASNEKLFFGSGTQLSVL.

This clonotype was seen more than once but under ten times. The V gene is TRBV7-2, the J gene TRBJ2-5; TRBD1 is a possible D gene (5 bases). The germline gives CDR1 SGHTA, CDR2 FQGNSA. Trimming stripped 5 bases from V and 4 bases from J, with 14 bases between. This CDR3 spans 14 amino acids. The CDR3 spells CASSGRQYRETQYF. As DNA, the CDR3 is TGTGCCAGCAGCGGACGACAGTACCGAGAGACCCAGTACTTC.

This clonotype has more than one count but fewer than ten. The chain recombines TRBV7-2 with TRBJ1-2; no definite D call. Germline assignment: CDR1 SGHTA and CDR2 FQGNSA. V was clipped by 2 bases and J by 0 bases, with 10 bases between them. The CDR3 sequence is 15 residues long. CDR3 DNA: TGTGCCAGCAGCTTAAATAACCCAGCTAACTATGGCTACACCTTC. Its translation: CASSLNNPANYGYTF.

This clonotype was seen only a few times. The V call is TRBV11-1, the J call TRBJ2-5; 8 nucleotides match TRBD2. The length of the CDR3 is 17 residues. V shed 4 bases, J shed 1 base, and the junction held 11 bases outside the gene matches. Germline loops: CDR1 SGHAT, CDR2 FQDESV (reference sequence). In DNA form, the CDR3 reads TGTGCCAGCAGCTCCCCCCGGGCAGCGGGGGTCCAAGAGACCCAGTACTTC. It translates to CASSSPRAAGVQETQYF.

This clonotype was recorded at least ten times. The chain couples TRBV7-6 to TRBJ2-3, with D possibly called TRBD1 or TRBD2 (6 bases each). CDR1 and CDR2 (germline): SGHVS, FNYEAQ. The CDR3 has 16 residues. Trimming pared 5 bases from V and 3 bases from J, leaving 18 bases between. This CDR3 reads CASSVLFEGGTDTQYF. CDR3 in DNA: TGTGCCAGCAGCGTCCTCTTTGAGGGGGGAACAGATACGCAGTATTTT.

Here the CDR3 reads CASSQDPWDLRNSPLHF. CDR3 DNA sequence: TGTGCCAGCAGCCAAGATCCGTGGGACCTTCGTAATTCACCCCTCCACTTT. The chain recombines TRBV3-1 with TRBJ1-6, with TRBD1 as a possible D gene (5 bases). This CDR3 has 17 residues. V dropped 0 bases and J dropped 6 bases, with 15 bases sitting between them. Looked up from germline, CDR1 is LGHDT and CDR2 is YNNKEL (reference sequence).

This clonotype was seen a few times. The chain recombines TRBV10-3 with TRBJ2-7; 7 bases agree with TRBD2. The CDR3 consists of 16 residues. V was pared by 4 bases and J by 0 bases, with 9 bases of the junction left unmatched. The germline V gene encodes CDR1 ENHRY and CDR2 SYGVKD. CDR3 sequence (DNA): TGTGCCATCAGTGGAATAGCGGGTCCGAGCTCCTACGAGCAGTACTTC. Translating gives CAISGIAGPSSYEQYF.

This clonotype was observed a handful of times. Germline and junction disagree at one end, which may indicate a read error. V gene TRBV11-2 combines with J gene TRBJ2-7, with D perhaps being TRBD1 or TRBD2 (7 bases each). The CDR3 loop spans 13 amino acids. Looked up from germline, CDR1 is SGHAT and CDR2 is FQNNGV. The CDR3 sequence: CASGETGNYEQYF. As DNA, the CDR3 is TGCGCGAGCGGGGAGACAGGGAACTACGAGCAGTACTTC.

The gene calls are TRBV5-1 and TRBJ1-2; D may be TRBD1 (6 bases). V lost 4 bases and J lost 4, with 11 bases in between. Germline loops: CDR1 SGHRS, CDR2 YFSETQ. CDR3 length equals 13 residues. CDR3 region: CASSLPTGYGYTF. CDR3 DNA sequence: TGCGCCAGCAGCCTACCGACAGGCTATGGCTACACCTTC.

This chain connects TRBV5-6 to TRBJ2-7; the D gene is possibly TRBD1 (6 bases). From germline, CDR1 is SGHDT and CDR2 YYEEEE. The CDR3 loop spans 16 amino acids. V lost 0 bases, J lost 4 bases, and 17 bases lay in between. The CDR3 DNA is TGTGCCAGCAGCTTGGGGCAGGGGTTTCTGACGTACGAGCAGTACTTC. Its translation: CASSLGQGFLTYEQYF.

The table lists this clonotype with a few counts. This chain connects TRBV5-6 to TRBJ1-1, with 7 bases aligning to TRBD1. The CDR3 loop spans 14 amino acids. V was clipped by 4 bases and J by 4 bases; unmatched bases: 7. Germline V gene lookup returns CDR1 SGHDT and CDR2 YYEEEE. The CDR3 is CASSQGAGGTEAFF. In DNA form, the CDR3 reads TGTGCCAGCAGCCAGGGCGCAGGGGGCACTGAAGCTTTCTTT.

The chain carries TRBV3-1 and TRBJ1-2, with a tentative D call TRBD1 (6 bases). The V end was cut by 4 bases, the J end by 4 bases, with 28 bases between. CDR1 and CDR2 from the germline V gene are LGHDT and YNNKEL (reference sequence). The CDR3 covers 19 residues. CDR3 DNA: TGTGCCAGCAGCCGCATCGGCGGGGGGGCGGGGGAAATTAGCTATGGCTACACCTTC. It codes for CASSRIGGGAGEISYGYTF. The variable domain in full, completed from reference TRBV3-1 and TRBJ1-2, reads DTAVSQTPKYLVTQMGNDKSIKCEQNLGHDTMYWYKQDSKKFLKIMFSYNNKELIINETVPNRFSPKSPDKAHLNLHINSLELGDSAVYFCASSRIGGGAGEISYGYTFGSGTRLTVV.